The sequence of this TCR beta chain was determined in a study of PD-1 blockade in classical Hodgkin lymphoma. Study-level information: Nivolumab was administered to patients intravenously at 3 mg/kg every 2 weeks. General observations from the study: Individuals initiating nivolumab under 1 year after ASCT were excluded. Possible causes of repertoire differences, disease activity or prior therapy, remain undefined. Lower baseline TCR diversity marked trial partial responders and progressors.

Time point in this sample: cycle 4 day 1 (C4D1), after more than 5 weeks of nivolumab. Each patient experienced a relapse that followed autologous stem cell transplantation, and brentuximab vedotin exposure varied. Germline trimming cut 2 bases from V and 2 bases from J; bases unmatched to any gene: 4. The germline gives CDR1 SGHTA, CDR2 FQGNSA. The CDR3 loop spans 15 amino acids. Turning to this clone: The target antigen is unknown.

Measured with immunoSEQ multiplex PCR; TCRdb has only the in-frame clones, and not every one. The top ten clones hold about 2% of a sample with over 85,000 clones, 93% of them seen once. The source material was peripheral blood mononuclear cells (PBMCs), sampled before the fourth cycle of nivolumab. The chain is built from TRBV7-2 and TRBJ2-7; 9 nucleotides line up with TRBD2. The source is a human donor with classical Hodgkin lymphoma. CDR3 nucleotides: TGTGCCAGCAGCTTACTCGCGGGAGGGCCCTACGAGCAGTACTTC. Translating it yields CASSLLAGGPYEQYF.